Listed here are 28 T cell receptor beta chains from one sample, sequenced in a study of sequential checkpoint blockade in melanoma (dated by TCRdb to 2018 to 2020). This specimen's treatment or condition label, per the study, means: randomized to nivolumab then ipilimumab (arm A) or the reverse (arm B). To prepare the library, the immunoSEQ multiplex PCR assay was applied. TCRdb retrieved this table from immuneACCESS and kept in-frame rearrangements only. Not all clones are present; in checked studies, unresolved V genes account for under half, and no reason is known for the remainder. For this sample there are some 19,000 clones; around 27% appear just once. The top ten constitute 6.7% of the sample. This material consisted of tumor tissue (inferred from file names), taken from a patient given nivolumab and ipilimumab in sequence. All receptors derive from a human donor with melanoma.

This clone was recorded a few times. The rearrangement joins TRBV11-3 to TRBJ2-4; possibly TRBD1 for D (6 bases). This CDR3 has 14 amino acids. The germline V gene encodes CDR1 SGHNT and CDR2 YENEEA. Trimming took 5 bases from V and 2 from J, leaving 10 bases between them. CDR3 nucleotide sequence: TGTGCCAGCAGCGGGGACAACTCCAAAAACATTCAGTACTTC. This translates into CASSGDNSKNIQYF. The variable domain in full, completed from reference TRBV11-3 and TRBJ2-4, reads EAGVVQSPRYKIIEKKQPVAFWCNPISGHNTLYWYLQNLGQGPELLIRYENEEAVDDSQLPKDRFSAERLKGVDSTLKIQPAELGDSAVYLCASSGDNSKNIQYFGAGTRLSVL.

This clone was counted only a few times. V usage is TRBV30 and J usage is TRBJ1-5; D is perhaps TRBD1 (5 bases). Germline CDR1 GTSNPN, CDR2 SVGIG (reference sequence). V was cut by 2 bases and J by 2 bases, with 10 bases left in between. The CDR3 runs to 14 residues. CDR3 sequence: CAWSRAGGNQPQHF. The DNA of the CDR3 is TGTGCCTGGAGTAGGGCGGGGGGCAATCAGCCCCAGCATTTT.

Only one count was recorded for this clone. The gene calls are TRBV30 and TRBJ1-2; no firm D call. The CDR3 consists of 12 residues. Germline loops: CDR1 GTSNPN, CDR2 SVGIG (reference sequence). The CDR3 DNA reads TGTGCATCCAGGCCATTAAACTATGGCTACACCTTC. This codes for CASRPLNYGYTF.

The chain combines TRBV30 with TRBJ2-2; D gene ambiguous. The length of the CDR3 is 12 residues. From germline, CDR1 is GTSNPN and CDR2 SVGIG (reference sequence). V lost 0 bases and J 6 bases, leaving 5 bases between the germline ends. The CDR3 nucleotides are TGTGCCTGGAGTGTACGGCCCGGGGAGCTGTTTTTT. Translating gives CAWSVRPGELFF. Together with reference TRBV30 and TRBJ2-2, the CDR3 gives the full variable domain: SQTIHQWPATLVQPVGSPLSLECTVEGTSNPNLYWYRQAAGRGLQLLFYSVGIGQISSEVPQNLSASRPQDRQFILSSKKLLLSDSGFYLCAWSVRPGELFFGEGSRLTVL.

CDR3: CASSQEVMNTEAFF. The CDR3, as DNA: TGCGCCAGCAGCCAAGAGGTGATGAACACTGAAGCTTTCTTT. The chain carries TRBV23-1 and TRBJ1-1; D not certain. TRBV23-1 is flagged as an ORF with uncertain function. There are 14 residues in the CDR3. Trimming removed 6 bases at V and 0 bases at J, with 11 bases between.

The CDR3 loop is CASSQQPDAGFGNLEQFF. Here the CDR3 DNA reads TGCGCCAGCAGCCAACAACCCGACGCAGGCTTCGGGAACCTAGAGCAGTTCTTC. The rearrangement links TRBV4-1 to TRBJ2-1, with D possibly TRBD2 on 5 matching bases. The CDR3 sequence is 18 residues long. Per germline, CDR1 MGHRA and CDR2 YSYEKL. V was shortened by 2 bases and J by 10 bases, with 27 bases between the two germline ends.

J is TRBJ2-3 and V is TRBV5-1; TRBD2 aligns across 13 bases. V trimming: 4 bases; J trimming: 6 bases; junction bases outside the gene matches: 8. Germline lookup yields CDR1 SGHRS and CDR2 YFSETQ. This CDR3 spans 16 amino acids. The CDR3 coding sequence is TGCGCCAGCAGCCCGTCGACTAGCGGGAGGTTCGATACGCAGTATTTT. Protein: CASSPSTSGRFDTQYF.

The chain links TRBV7-2 to TRBJ1-1, with TRBD1 matching 9 bases. J gave up 5 bases and V 5 bases, and 3 bases lay outside the gene matches. CDR1 and CDR2 (germline): SGHTA, FQGNSA. The CDR3 is 13 residues long. Here the CDR3 reads CASSADRGTEAFF. CDR3 nucleotides: TGTGCCAGCAGCGCCGACAGGGGGACTGAAGCTTTCTTT.

J is TRBJ1-5 and V is TRBV19, with 7 bases fitting TRBD1. The ends lost 4 bases at V and 4 bases at J; junction bases unmatched: 10. The germline V gene has CDR1 LNHDA and CDR2 SQIVND (reference sequence). There are 16 residues in the CDR3. The CDR3, as DNA: TGTGCCAGTAGTAGTATTGCCGGGACAGTGAATCAGCCCCAGCATTTT. Encoded protein: CASSSIAGTVNQPQHF. The full variable domain, in which reference TRBV19 and TRBJ1-5 provide the parts outside the CDR3, is DGGITQSPKYLFRKEGQNVTLSCEQNLNHDAMYWYRQDPGQGLRLIYYSQIVNDFQKGDIAEGYSVSREKKESFPLTVTSAQKNPTAFYLCASSSIAGTVNQPQHFGDGTRLSIL.

The chain recombines TRBV28 with TRBJ2-1; 7 bases map to TRBD2. Per germline, CDR1 MDHEN and CDR2 SYDVKM. The J segment lost 9 bases and the V segment lost 7 bases, leaving 15 bases of the junction unmatched. The CDR3 extends over 15 amino acids. The chain's CDR3 is CASTRAWTRVAEQFF. CDR3 coding DNA: TGTGCCAGCACTAGGGCCTGGACTAGGGTTGCTGAGCAGTTCTTC.

The sample holds a few counts of this clone. The chain links TRBV6-8 to TRBJ2-5, with a tentative D call TRBD2 (6 bases). The CDR3 has 13 amino acids. Trimming removed 2 bases at V and 10 bases at J, with 14 bases between. Germline CDR1 and CDR2: MNHGY and SAAAGT. CDR3 amino acids: CASSYGASRDQYF. CDR3 bases: TGTGCCAGCAGTTACGGGGCCTCGCGGGACCAGTACTTC.

V is TRBV11-1 and J is TRBJ2-1; D possibly uses TRBD1 or TRBD2 (5 bases each). Germline V lookup: CDR1 SGHAT, CDR2 FQDESV (reference sequence). This CDR3 is 18 amino acids long. V dropped 5 bases and J dropped 1 base, with 21 bases sitting between them. CDR3 amino acids: CASSPFEGRKGSYNEQFF. The CDR3 nucleotides read TGTGCCAGCAGCCCGTTTGAGGGACGAAAGGGGTCCTACAATGAGCAGTTCTTC.

This sequence joins TRBV25-1 and TRBJ2-7, with D perhaps being TRBD1 or TRBD2 (6 bases each). The germline V and J ends were trimmed by 4 bases and 3 bases, with 16 bases remaining between them. The CDR3 sequence is 15 residues long. Looked up from germline, CDR1 is MGHDK and CDR2 is SYGVNS. CDR3 protein: CASSGGVGGRYEQYF. DNA of the CDR3: TGTGCCAGCAGTGGAGGTGTGGGGGGCCGCTACGAGCAGTACTTC.

V gene TRBV28 combines with J gene TRBJ2-3; no clear D. Trimming removed 6 bases at V and 1 base at J, with 8 bases between. Germline V gene lookup returns CDR1 MDHEN and CDR2 SYDVKM. The CDR3 contains 13 residues. CDR3 sequence (DNA): TGTGCCAGCAGGTCCGCGGGCACAGATACGCAGTATTTT. It translates to CASRSAGTDTQYF. Full variable domain (remainder filled in from reference TRBV28 and TRBJ2-3): DVKVTQSSRYLVKRTGEKVFLECVQDMDHENMFWYRQDPGLGLRLIYFSYDVKMKEKGDIPEGYSVSREKKERFSLILESASTNQTSMYLCASRSAGTDTQYFGPGTRLTVL.

The chain combines TRBV9 with TRBJ1-6; 7 bases align to TRBD1. Germline V lookup: CDR1 SGDLS, CDR2 YYNGEE. The CDR3 length is 16 residues. V was clipped by 4 bases and J by 7 bases; unmatched bases: 11. CDR3 DNA sequence: TGTGCCAGCAGCCAAACGGGTGGACAGGCAAATTCACCCCTCCACTTT. As protein: CASSQTGGQANSPLHF.

This clone was observed a single time. J is TRBJ2-5 and V is TRBV15, with D perhaps given as TRBD1 or TRBD2 (5 bases each). CDR3 length: 15 amino acids. Germline loops: CDR1 LNHNV, CDR2 YYDKDF (reference sequence). The V and J ends lost 3 bases and 3 bases respectively, with 14 bases between them. DNA for the CDR3: TGTGCCACCAGCAGTGGGGGAGTCGTAGAAGAGACCCAGTACTTC. It codes for CATSSGGVVEETQYF.

Only a few counts were recorded for this clone. The V gene is TRBV18, the J gene TRBJ1-1; D gene ambiguous. The germline V gene has CDR1 KGHSH and CDR2 LQKENI. The length of the CDR3 is 13 residues. The V end lost 3 bases, the J end lost 1 base, and 6 bases lay between the germline ends. CDR3 in DNA: TGTGCCAGCTCACCCCCAGGGAACACTGAAGCTTTCTTT. It encodes CASSPPGNTEAFF.

The chain couples TRBV19 to TRBJ2-3, with D tentatively TRBD2 (6 bases). The V and J ends lost 2 bases and 3 bases respectively, with 12 bases between them. The CDR3 length is 15 residues. Germline V gives CDR1 LNHDA, CDR2 SQIVND (reference sequence). CDR3 in amino acids: CASSIFRGTTDTQYF. The CDR3 DNA reads TGTGCCAGTAGTATATTCCGGGGGACGACAGATACGCAGTATTTT.

In this sample, this clone turned up once. This sequence joins TRBV30 and TRBJ1-6; D remains unclear. CDR3 length equals 14 residues. Trimming removed 4 bases at V and 8 bases at J, with 15 bases between. CDR1 is GTSNPN and CDR2 is SVGIG in the germline V gene (reference sequence). CDR3 DNA: TGTGCCTGGACCCGGGTTTCAAGGGATTCACCCCTCCACTTT. It encodes CAWTRVSRDSPLHF. The full variable domain, rest sourced from reference TRBV30 and TRBJ1-6, is SQTIHQWPATLVQPVGSPLSLECTVEGTSNPNLYWYRQAAGRGLQLLFYSVGIGQISSEVPQNLSASRPQDRQFILSSKKLLLSDSGFYLCAWTRVSRDSPLHFGNGTRLTVT.

The chain joins TRBV5-1 to TRBJ2-6; D ambiguous. The CDR3 length is 17 residues. V shed 2 bases and J shed 0 bases, with 12 bases lying between them. CDR1 SGHRS and CDR2 YFSETQ come from the germline V gene. CDR3 in amino acids: CASSFGPLDSGANVLTF. The CDR3 coding sequence is TGCGCCAGCAGCTTCGGACCCCTGGACTCTGGGGCCAACGTCCTGACTTTC.

This clone has a handful of counts. Here the CDR3 reads CASSTTSRETQYF. CDR3 DNA: TGTGCCAGCTCAACGACTAGCAGGGAGACCCAGTACTTC. The rearrangement links TRBV18 to TRBJ2-5; 7 bases align to TRBD2. Germline lookup yields CDR1 KGHSH and CDR2 LQKENI. V lost 5 bases to trimming and J lost 5 bases; unmatched junction nucleotides: 5. The CDR3 length is 13 residues.

The chain combines TRBV23-1 with TRBJ2-5, with TRBD2 as a possible D gene (5 bases). TRBV23-1 is an open reading frame, and its role is uncertain. This CDR3 has 13 amino acids. V gave up 6 bases and J gave up 2 bases, with 10 bases separating them. CDR3 DNA sequence: TGCGCCAGCAGCTTAAGCGGACAAGAGACCCAGTACTTC. It is translated as CASSLSGQETQYF.

The genes are TRBV18 and TRBJ2-7, with a possible D match to TRBD1 (6 bases). CDR1 and CDR2 (germline): KGHSH, LQKENI. V was cut by 3 bases and J by 6 bases, with 9 bases left in between. CDR3 length: 12 residues. The CDR3 here is CASSPNRAEQYF. The CDR3 nucleotides are TGTGCCAGCTCACCCAACAGGGCCGAGCAGTACTTC.

The chain couples TRBV5-1 to TRBJ2-7; TRBD1 matches at 9 bases. The V gene end was trimmed by 0 bases and the J gene end by 6 bases; junction bases not matched to a gene: 7. This CDR3 is built from 15 residues. CDR1 is SGHRS and CDR2 is YFSETQ in the germline V gene. DNA of the CDR3: TGCGCCAGCAGCTTGGCAGGACAGGGGTCGGGCGAGCAGTACTTC. It codes for CASSLAGQGSGEQYF.

This chain links TRBV7-6 with TRBJ1-3; perhaps TRBD1 as D (5 bases). V was clipped by 5 bases and J by 0 bases, with 20 bases between them. From germline, CDR1 is SGHVS and CDR2 FNYEAQ. The CDR3 runs to 18 residues. The CDR3 DNA reads TGTGCCAGCAGCCAAGGTTCCGGACACTCGGTCTCTGGAAACACCATATATTTT. This translates into CASSQGSGHSVSGNTIYF.

This clone appeared a few times. The V gene is TRBV9, the J gene TRBJ2-5; tentative D call: TRBD2 (6 bases). V was trimmed by 6 bases and J by 4 bases, leaving 19 bases between them. The CDR3 runs to 15 residues. From germline, CDR1 is SGDLS and CDR2 YYNGEE. Here the CDR3 DNA reads TGTGCCAGCACCCAAGCGGGTTCCCCCCGAGAGACCCAGTACTTC. It specifies CASTQAGSPRETQYF.

This rearrangement joins TRBV5-1 to TRBJ2-3; TRBD1 aligns across 7 bases. The CDR3 runs 14 residues. V lost 4 bases, J lost 3 bases, and 5 bases stayed unmatched. The germline V gene has CDR1 SGHRS and CDR2 YFSETQ. The CDR3 DNA reads TGCGCCAGCAGCCTACAGGGGAAGACAGATACGCAGTATTTT. Translated, it gives CASSLQGKTDTQYF. The full variable domain, in which reference TRBV5-1 and TRBJ2-3 provide the parts outside the CDR3, is KAGVTQTPRYLIKTRGQQVTLSCSPISGHRSVSWYQQTPGQGLQFLFEYFSETQRNKGNFPGRFSGRQFSNSRSEMNVSTLELGDSALYLCASSLQGKTDTQYFGPGTRLTVL.

V and J are TRBV11-3 and TRBJ2-1; D ambiguous. V shed 4 bases and J shed 8 bases, with 15 bases lying between them. The CDR3 is made up of 14 amino acids. Germline V gene sequence: CDR1 SGHNT, CDR2 YENEEA. The CDR3: CASSSPSYGDEQFF. The CDR3 DNA sequence: TGTGCCAGCAGCTCACCTTCGTATGGCGATGAGCAGTTCTTC.